This T cell receptor (beta chain) stems from a study of blood T cell repertoires in COVID-19. Here immunoSEQ multiplex PCR was the method, and the copy in TCRdb shows in-frame clones only, minus some. Here the sample spans a few hundred thousand clones, around nine tenths being singletons. The CDR3 totals 17 residues. Trimming took 4 bases from V and 1 from J; bases not matched to a gene: 8. Germline V gene data show CDR1 as MDHEN and CDR2 as SYDVKM. The gene calls are TRBV28 and TRBJ2-7; 12 bases fit TRBD2. The sample comprised PBMCs or T cells enriched from blood (not recorded which). The TCR was taken from a woman in her fifties or sixties who had recovered from COVID-19. The chain's CDR3 is CASSSDLLAGGSYEQYF. The DNA of the CDR3 is TGTGCCAGCAGTTCAGACCTACTAGCGGGGGGTTCCTACGAGCAGTACTTC.